These 22 T cell receptor beta chains were sequenced from one sample in a study of T cells in Graves' hyperthyroidism and ophthalmopathy. Regions amplified from RNA transcripts were the TCR beta CDR3 regions. First-round RT-PCR targeting the TCR CDR3 was performed with the HTBI primer set. TCRdb reprocessed the multiplex PCR reads via MiXCR and lists one record per CDR3 protein. The table lists approximately 420,000 distinct CDR3 sequences, about 15% of them singletons. The sample was blood. The receptor set was obtained from a woman aged 30 to 39 with Graves' hyperthyroidism.

The sample holds many counts of this clonotype. This chain links TRBV29-1 with TRBJ2-3; D remains ambiguous. The CDR3 length is 12 residues. CDR1 and CDR2 from the germline V gene are SQVTM and ANQGSEA. V lost 4 bases and J lost 2, with 7 bases in between. The CDR3 here is CSVVVVTDTQYF. CDR3 nucleotide sequence: TGCAGCGTTGTGGTGGTCACAGATACGCAGTATTTT.

This clonotype was found a few times. This chain uses TRBV7-9 with TRBJ2-3; 7 nucleotides align to TRBD1. With 4 bases clipped from V and 4 bases from J, the junction kept 11 bases outside the gene matches. This CDR3 is built from 16 residues. The germline V gene has CDR1 SEHNR and CDR2 FQNEAQ (reference sequence). The CDR3 DNA reads as TGTGCCAGCAGCTCAGAATTTACAGGGGCGGCAGATACGCAGTATTTT. The encoded protein is CASSSEFTGAADTQYF. Complete variable domain (other parts from reference TRBV7-9 and TRBJ2-3): DTGVSQNPRHKITKRGQNVTFRCDPISEHNRLYWYRQTLGQGPEFLTYFQNEAQLEKSRLLSDRFSAERPKGSFSTLEIQRTEQGDSAMYLCASSSEFTGAADTQYFGPGTRLTVL.

The gene calls are TRBV3-1 and TRBJ2-1, with 13 bases fitting TRBD2. V shed 4 bases and J 16 bases; nucleotides not matched to a gene: 22. Germline V gene lookup returns CDR1 LGHDT and CDR2 YNNKEL (reference sequence). The CDR3 spans 18 residues. The CDR3 loop is CASSPQRPGTSTSGRAFF. CDR3 coding DNA: TGTGCCAGCAGCCCCCAGAGGCCAGGTACTTCTACTAGCGGGAGGGCTTTCTTC.

This chain uses TRBV28 with TRBJ2-3; 7 bases are shared with TRBD1. Germline CDR1 and CDR2: MDHEN and SYDVKM. The CDR3 sequence is 14 residues long. Unmatched junction bases numbered 3, after V lost 5 bases and J lost 1 base. CDR3 in amino acids: CASSITGGTDTQYF. CDR3 bases: TGTGCCAGCAGTATCACAGGGGGCACAGATACGCAGTATTTT.

The rearrangement uses TRBV20-1 and TRBJ2-7, with TRBD2 identical over 7 bases. Germline V gives CDR1 DFQATT, CDR2 SNEGSKA (reference sequence). J gave up 7 bases and V 3 bases, and 3 bases lay outside the gene matches. The CDR3 has 11 residues. CDR3 DNA: TGCAGTGCTAGGAATAGCGGGGAGCAGTACTTC. This sequence encodes CSARNSGEQYF.

CDR3 residues: CASSFGGEPQHF. The CDR3 nucleotides are TGTGCCAGCAGCTTTGGAGGGGAGCCCCAGCATTTT. V is TRBV7-9 and J is TRBJ1-5, with TRBD1 as a possible D gene (5 bases). The V gene lost 3 bases and the J gene lost 8 bases, with 8 bases spanning the gap. Per germline, CDR1 SEHNR and CDR2 FQNEAQ (reference sequence). This CDR3 has 12 residues.

This clonotype showed up many times. The gene calls are TRBV5-6 and TRBJ2-3; D remains ambiguous. Germline V CDR1 and CDR2: SGHDT, YYEEEE. V lost 2 bases to trimming and J lost 5 bases, with 12 bases between them. CDR3 length: 14 residues. CDR3 nucleotides: TGTGCCAGCAGCTTATTCCACCAGAGAGATACGCAGTATTTT. It specifies CASSLFHQRDTQYF.

This clonotype was observed at least ten times. This chain joins TRBV6-6 and TRBJ1-1; 8 bases line up with TRBD1. The V gene end was trimmed by 0 bases and the J gene end by 6 bases; junction bases not matched to a gene: 15. In germline, CDR1 is MNHNY, CDR2 SVGAGI (reference sequence). The CDR3 totals 18 residues. CDR3 residues: CASSYSFWTGREIAEAFF. CDR3 DNA: TGTGCCAGCAGTTACTCGTTCTGGACAGGGAGAGAGATTGCTGAAGCTTTCTTT.

The J gene is TRBJ1-5, the V gene TRBV28, with 8 bases that match TRBD1. CDR3 length equals 15 residues. V was pared by 7 bases and J by 6 bases, with 11 bases of the junction left unmatched. The germline CDR1 and CDR2 sequences are MDHEN and SYDVKM. This CDR3 reads CASNITGGMGQPQHF. CDR3 coding DNA: TGTGCCAGCAACATTACAGGGGGGATGGGTCAGCCCCAGCATTTT.

This clonotype was seen a handful of times. The rearrangement uses TRBV6-2 or TRBV6-3 and TRBJ2-3, with 9 bases lining up with TRBD2. The trim removed 2 bases at V and 2 bases at J, leaving 5 bases unmatched. The CDR3 has 16 residues. The germline V gene encodes CDR1 MNHEY and CDR2 SVGEGT. CDR3 sequence (DNA): TGTGCCAGCAGTTACGGGGAGCGGGAGGCCACAGATACGCAGTATTTT. Protein: CASSYGEREATDTQYF.

This clonotype was recorded at least ten times. The V gene is TRBV2, the J gene TRBJ1-3; D not resolved. CDR1 is SNHLY and CDR2 is FYNNEI in the germline V gene. V shed 4 bases and J shed 0 bases, with 22 bases lying between them. This CDR3 is built from 19 residues. CDR3 residues: CASSGWADQKRYSGNTIYF. The CDR3, as DNA: TGTGCCAGCAGTGGGTGGGCGGATCAGAAAAGGTACTCTGGAAACACCATATATTTT.

This clonotype showed up just a few times. The rearrangement joins TRBV30 to TRBJ2-5, with TRBD1 as a possible D gene (8 bases). This CDR3 spans 14 amino acids. Trimming left V 2 bases short and J 4 bases short, with 14 bases between. Germline V gives CDR1 GTSNPN, CDR2 SVGIG (reference sequence). The CDR3 loop reads CAWSPYRGGETQYF. The CDR3 DNA follows: TGTGCCTGGAGTCCGTACAGGGGGGGAGAGACCCAGTACTTC.

The sample holds many counts of this clonotype. J is TRBJ2-5 and V is TRBV12-3 or TRBV12-4, with D maybe TRBD2 (5 bases). This CDR3 is built from 15 residues. V was cut by 3 bases and J by 1 base, with 12 bases left in between. The CDR3, as DNA: TGTGCCAGCAGTTTCGGGAAGATGAGCCAAGAGACCCAGTACTTC. Translating it yields CASSFGKMSQETQYF.

This clonotype was counted between two and nine times. A clone one base away is much larger, so this may be a read error. The chain has TRBV11-1 and TRBJ2-2; weak D call: TRBD2 (6 bases). Germline CDR1 is SGHAT and CDR2 is FQDESV (reference sequence). The CDR3 is 15 amino acids. As DNA, the CDR3 is TGTGCCAGCAGCTTAGCGGGAGCTAACACCGGGGGGCTGTTTTTT. Protein: CASSLAGANTGGLFF.

Turning to this clonotype: This may be a read error, as it is one base from a much larger clone. Likely a read error: the CDR3 ends without its conserved phenylalanine or tryptophan. This rearrangement joins TRBV12-3 or TRBV12-4 to TRBJ1-5; D might be TRBD1 (5 bases). The V end lost 1 base, the J end lost 6 bases, and 16 bases lay between the germline ends. The CDR3 is made up of 16 amino acids. CDR3 sequence reads: CASSLEGTREGQPQHS. The DNA of the CDR3 is TGTGCCAGCAGTTTAGAGGGGACCCGCGAGGGTCAGCCCCAGCATTCT.

The chain combines TRBV7-2 with TRBJ2-5, with D possibly being TRBD1 (5 bases). Trimming left V 4 bases short and J 0 bases short, with 9 bases between. Germline V gene sequence: CDR1 SGHTA, CDR2 FQGNSA. This CDR3 is built from 14 residues. CDR3 sequence reads: CASSSRAYQETQYF. In DNA form, the CDR3 reads TGTGCCAGCAGCTCCAGGGCCTACCAAGAGACCCAGTACTTC.

As regards this clonotype: A much larger clone differs by one base, so this may be a read error. The chain uses TRBV28 and TRBJ2-3; D unresolved. The V and J ends lost 6 bases and 4 bases respectively, with 11 bases between them. The V gene's germline CDR1 is MDHEN and CDR2 SYDVKM. The CDR3 contains 13 residues. The CDR3 protein is CASSSSMSDTQYF. The CDR3 coding sequence is TGTGCCAGCAGCTCGTCGATGTCAGATACGCAGTATTTT.

This clonotype has at least ten counts. The CDR3 protein is CASSYSQVIYEQYF. The CDR3 region has the DNA TGTGCCAGCAGTTACTCCCAGGTAATATACGAGCAGTACTTC. The chain carries TRBV6-2 or TRBV6-3 and TRBJ2-7, with D unresolved. CDR3 length: 14 amino acids. Germline values: CDR1 MNHEY, CDR2 SVGEGT. The V end was cut by 0 bases, the J end by 4 bases, with 10 bases between.

The chain uses TRBV27 and TRBJ1-2; D possibly corresponds to TRBD1 (5 bases). This CDR3 region has 14 residues. Germline V gene lookup returns CDR1 MNHEY and CDR2 SMNVEV (reference sequence). Trimming left V 5 bases short and J 4 bases short, with 14 bases between. As DNA, the CDR3 is TGTGCCAGCAGTCTCAGGGCCCTGGGCTATGGCTACACCTTC. Its protein is CASSLRALGYGYTF.

The chain is built from TRBV5-1 and TRBJ2-1; TRBD2 matches 10 bases. After removal of 0 bases from V and 9 bases from J, the junction contained 9 bases not matched to a gene. Germline CDR1 and CDR2: SGHRS and YFSETQ. This CDR3 has 16 amino acids. CDR3 coding DNA: TGCGCCAGCAGCTTGGCCCGAGCGGGAGGGATCGGTGAGCAGTTCTTC. Translation gives CASSLARAGGIGEQFF.

The sample holds many counts of this clonotype. This rearrangement joins TRBV7-9 to TRBJ1-1; no clear D gene. Germline loops: CDR1 SEHNR, CDR2 FQNEAQ (reference sequence). The CDR3 runs to 13 residues. V lost 5 bases and J lost 3, with 10 bases in between. The CDR3 DNA is TGTGCCAGCAGCATTGGACCGGACACTGAAGCTTTCTTT. It encodes CASSIGPDTEAFF.

This clonotype occurred many times. The chain carries TRBV11-2 and TRBJ2-3, with D possibly matching TRBD2 (6 bases). The germline V gene encodes CDR1 SGHAT and CDR2 FQNNGV. The V end lost 1 base, the J end lost 4 bases, and 9 bases lay between the germline ends. The CDR3 sequence is 14 residues long. The CDR3 DNA reads TGTGCCAGCAGCTTAGTATCGGGGGCAGATACGCAGTATTTT. This encodes CASSLVSGADTQYF.